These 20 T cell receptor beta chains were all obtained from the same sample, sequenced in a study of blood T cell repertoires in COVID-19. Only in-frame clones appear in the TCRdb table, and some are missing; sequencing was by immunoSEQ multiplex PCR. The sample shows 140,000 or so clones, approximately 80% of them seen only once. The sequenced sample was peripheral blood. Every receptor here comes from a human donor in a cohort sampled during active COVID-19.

The CDR3, as DNA: TGCGCCAGCAGTCCGGGACAGGGTTATGAAAAACTGTTTTTT. Amino acids: CASSPGQGYEKLFF. The chain is built from TRBV5-1 and TRBJ1-4, with 9 bases identical to TRBD1. Germline V gene data show CDR1 as SGHRS and CDR2 as YFSETQ. The CDR3 covers 14 residues. The J segment lost 6 bases and the V segment lost 5 bases, leaving 5 bases of the junction unmatched.

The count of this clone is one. DNA of the CDR3: TGTGCCAGCTCACCACAAAGGACAGGGCCCTATGGCTACACCTTC. Its translation: CASSPQRTGPYGYTF. The chain couples TRBV18 to TRBJ1-2; 8 bases align to TRBD1. CDR1 and CDR2 (germline): KGHSH, LQKENI. The CDR3 has 15 amino acids. J gave up 4 bases and V 1 base, and 5 bases lay outside the gene matches. Combining the CDR3 with reference TRBV18 and TRBJ1-2 gives the whole variable domain NAGVMQNPRHLVRRRGQEARLRCSPMKGHSHVYWYRQLPEEGLKFMVYLQKENIIDESGMPKERFSAEFPKEGPSILRIQQVVRGDSAAYFCASSPQRTGPYGYTFGSGTRLTVV.

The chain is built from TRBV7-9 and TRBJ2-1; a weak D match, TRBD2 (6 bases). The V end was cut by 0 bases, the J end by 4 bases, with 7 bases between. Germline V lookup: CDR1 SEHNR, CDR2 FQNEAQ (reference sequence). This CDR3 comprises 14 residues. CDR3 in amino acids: CASSLAGGYNEQFF. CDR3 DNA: TGTGCCAGCAGCTTAGCGGGGGGTTACAATGAGCAGTTCTTC.

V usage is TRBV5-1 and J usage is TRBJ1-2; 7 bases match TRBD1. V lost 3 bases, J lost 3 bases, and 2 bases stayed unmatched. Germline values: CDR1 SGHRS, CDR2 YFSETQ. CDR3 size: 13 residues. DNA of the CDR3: TGCGCCAGCAGCTCAGGGACAGACTATGGCTACACCTTC. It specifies CASSSGTDYGYTF. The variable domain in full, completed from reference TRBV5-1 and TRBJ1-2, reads KAGVTQTPRYLIKTRGQQVTLSCSPISGHRSVSWYQQTPGQGLQFLFEYFSETQRNKGNFPGRFSGRQFSNSRSEMNVSTLELGDSALYLCASSSGTDYGYTFGSGTRLTVV.

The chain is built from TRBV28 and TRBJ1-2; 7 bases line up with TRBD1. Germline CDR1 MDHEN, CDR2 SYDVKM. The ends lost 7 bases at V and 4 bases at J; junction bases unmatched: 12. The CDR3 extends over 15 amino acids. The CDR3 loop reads CASTPMDRSFYGYTF. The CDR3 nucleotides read TGTGCCAGCACCCCAATGGACAGGTCCTTCTATGGCTACACCTTC.

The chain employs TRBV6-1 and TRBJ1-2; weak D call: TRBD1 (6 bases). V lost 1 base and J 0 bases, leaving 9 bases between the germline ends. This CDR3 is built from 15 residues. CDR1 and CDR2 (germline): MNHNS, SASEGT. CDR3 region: CASSEGRTANYGYTF. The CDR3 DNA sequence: TGTGCCAGCAGTGAAGGGAGGACAGCTAACTATGGCTACACCTTC.

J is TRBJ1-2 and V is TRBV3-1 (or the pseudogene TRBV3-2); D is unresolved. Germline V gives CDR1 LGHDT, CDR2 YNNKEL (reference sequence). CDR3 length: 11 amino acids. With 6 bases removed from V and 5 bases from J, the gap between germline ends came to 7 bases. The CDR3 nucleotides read TGTGCCAGCAGATCCGTATATGGCTACACCTTC. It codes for CASRSVYGYTF.

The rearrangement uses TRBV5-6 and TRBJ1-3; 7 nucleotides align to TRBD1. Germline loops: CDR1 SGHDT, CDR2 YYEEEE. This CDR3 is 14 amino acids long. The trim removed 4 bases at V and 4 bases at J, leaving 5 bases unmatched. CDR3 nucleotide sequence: TGTGCCAGCAGCCCGGACAGGCCGGGAAACACCATATATTTT. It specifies CASSPDRPGNTIYF.

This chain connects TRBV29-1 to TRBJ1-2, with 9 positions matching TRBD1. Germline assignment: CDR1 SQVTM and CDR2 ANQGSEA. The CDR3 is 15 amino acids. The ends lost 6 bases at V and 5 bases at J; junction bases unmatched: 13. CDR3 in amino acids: CSVVGQGRGVYGYTF. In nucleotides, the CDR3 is TGCAGCGTCGTTGGACAGGGGCGAGGAGTTTATGGCTACACCTTC.

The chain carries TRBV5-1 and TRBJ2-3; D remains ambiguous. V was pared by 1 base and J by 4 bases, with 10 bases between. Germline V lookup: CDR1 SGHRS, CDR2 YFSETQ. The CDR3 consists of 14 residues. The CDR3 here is CASSLRVSSDTQYF. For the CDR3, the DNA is TGCGCCAGCAGCTTGAGAGTGTCGTCAGATACGCAGTATTTT.

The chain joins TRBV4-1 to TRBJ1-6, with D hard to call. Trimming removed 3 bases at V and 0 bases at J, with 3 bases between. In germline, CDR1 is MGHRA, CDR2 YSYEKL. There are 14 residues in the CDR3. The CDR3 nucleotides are TGCGCCAGCAGCCAGAGCTCCTATAATTCACCCCTCCACTTT. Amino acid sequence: CASSQSSYNSPLHF.

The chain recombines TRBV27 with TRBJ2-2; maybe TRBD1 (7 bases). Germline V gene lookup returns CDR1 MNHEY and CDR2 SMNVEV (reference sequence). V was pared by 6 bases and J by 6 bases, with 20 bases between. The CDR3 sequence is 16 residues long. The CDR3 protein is CASSRRGGGVPGELFF. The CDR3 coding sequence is TGTGCCAGCAGCCGAAGAGGGGGCGGGGTCCCCGGGGAGCTGTTTTTT.

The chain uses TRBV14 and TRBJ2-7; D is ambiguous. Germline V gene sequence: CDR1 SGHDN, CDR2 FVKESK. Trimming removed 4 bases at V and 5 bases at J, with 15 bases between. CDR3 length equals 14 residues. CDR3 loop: CASSPRHLVHEQYV. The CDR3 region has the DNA TGTGCCAGCAGCCCCCGACACCTGGTCCACGAGCAGTACGTC.

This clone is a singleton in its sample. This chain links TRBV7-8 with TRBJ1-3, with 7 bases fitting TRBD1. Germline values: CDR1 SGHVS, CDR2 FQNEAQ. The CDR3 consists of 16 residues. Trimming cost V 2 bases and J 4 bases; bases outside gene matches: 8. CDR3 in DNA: TGTGCCAGCAGCTTAACGGGACAGCTGCTGGGAAACACCATATATTTT. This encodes CASSLTGQLLGNTIYF.

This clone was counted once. The CDR3 protein is CASSVDPGGRGNEKLFF. Written as DNA, the CDR3 is TGTGCCAGCAGCGTAGATCCCGGGGGGCGAGGAAATGAAAAACTGTTTTTT. The chain recombines TRBV9 with TRBJ1-4, with D tentatively TRBD1 (6 bases). Looked up from germline, CDR1 is SGDLS and CDR2 is YYNGEE. The CDR3 length is 17 residues. Trimming removed 0 bases from V and 5 bases from J, with 17 bases in between. The whole variable domain, remainder taken from reference TRBV9 and TRBJ1-4, is DSGVTQTPKHLITATGQRVTLRCSPRSGDLSVYWYQQSLDQGLQFLIQYYNGEERAKGNILERFSAQQFPDLHSELNLSSLELGDSALYFCASSVDPGGRGNEKLFFGSGTQLSVL.

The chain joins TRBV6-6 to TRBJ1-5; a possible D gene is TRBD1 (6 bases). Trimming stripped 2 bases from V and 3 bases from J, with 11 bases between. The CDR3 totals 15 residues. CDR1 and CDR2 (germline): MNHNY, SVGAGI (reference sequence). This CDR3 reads CASSYGSGANQPQHF. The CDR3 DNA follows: TGTGCCAGCAGTTACGGTTCAGGGGCCAATCAGCCCCAGCATTTT.

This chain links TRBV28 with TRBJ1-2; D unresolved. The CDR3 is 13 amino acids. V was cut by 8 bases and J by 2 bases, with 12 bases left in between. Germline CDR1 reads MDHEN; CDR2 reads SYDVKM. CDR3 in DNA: TGTGCCAGCCGAGTGCGGGGAAACTATGGCTACACCTTC. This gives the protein CASRVRGNYGYTF.

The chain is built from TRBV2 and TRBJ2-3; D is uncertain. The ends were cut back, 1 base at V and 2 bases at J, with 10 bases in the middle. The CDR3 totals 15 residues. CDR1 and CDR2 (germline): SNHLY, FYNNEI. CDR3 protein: CASSEGQVYTDTQYF. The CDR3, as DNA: TGTGCCAGCAGTGAAGGGCAGGTATACACAGATACGCAGTATTTT.

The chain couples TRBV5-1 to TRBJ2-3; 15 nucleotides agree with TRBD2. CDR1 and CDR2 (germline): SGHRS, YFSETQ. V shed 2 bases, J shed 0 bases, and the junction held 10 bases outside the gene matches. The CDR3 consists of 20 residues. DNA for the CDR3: TGCGCCAGCAGCTTCTCCCCGGGACTAGCGGGAGGAGGTAGCACAGATACGCAGTATTTT. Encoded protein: CASSFSPGLAGGGSTDTQYF.

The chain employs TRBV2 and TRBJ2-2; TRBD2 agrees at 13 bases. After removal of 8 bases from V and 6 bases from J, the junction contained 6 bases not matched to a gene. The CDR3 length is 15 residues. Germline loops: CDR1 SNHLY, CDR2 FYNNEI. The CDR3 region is CASRSTSGGPGELFF. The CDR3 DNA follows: TGTGCCAGCCGTTCGACTAGCGGGGGGCCCGGGGAGCTGTTTTTT.